A single sample gave rise to the 23 T cell receptor beta chains below, sequenced in a study of T-cell memory formation after mild COVID-19. One entry per CDR3 protein, called by TCRdb with MiXCR from the 5' RACE reads. Among roughly 380,000 distinct CDR3 sequences listed, 28% were seen once. The specimen was PBMCs or a T cell subset sorted from them (not recorded which). The source is an adult woman who had mild COVID-19 (a few samples of this study predate the infection). Cell type and time point are not known.

This clonotype was recorded a few times. The genes are TRBV24-1 and TRBJ2-6; TRBD1 agrees at 11 bases. This CDR3 contains 17 residues. V was clipped by 5 bases and J by 3 bases; unmatched bases: 5. Germline CDR1 is KGHDR and CDR2 is SFDVKD. The CDR3 is CATSGGQGAGGANVLTF. The CDR3 nucleotides read TGTGCCACCAGTGGCGGACAGGGGGCAGGTGGGGCCAACGTCCTGACTTTC.

The table lists this clonotype with a few counts. This chain connects TRBV7-3 to TRBJ2-2; the D gene is possibly TRBD1 (6 bases). The CDR3 has 14 residues. Trimming removed 3 bases at V and 3 bases at J, with 8 bases between. Germline V gene lookup returns CDR1 SGHTA and CDR2 FQGTGA. The CDR3 loop reads CASSLDSDTGELFF. CDR3 nucleotide sequence: TGTGCCAGCAGCTTGGACAGTGACACCGGGGAGCTGTTTTTT. The full variable domain, in which reference TRBV7-3 and TRBJ2-2 provide the parts outside the CDR3, is GAGVSQTPSNKVTEKGKYVELRCDPISGHTALYWYRQSLGQGPEFLIYFQGTGAADDSGLPNDRFFAVRPEGSVSTLKIQRTERGDSAVYLCASSLDSDTGELFFGEGSRLTVL.

This clonotype occurred a few times. The chain joins TRBV7-9 to TRBJ1-1; D is uncertain. V lost 4 bases and J lost 8, with 14 bases in between. CDR1 is SEHNR and CDR2 is FQNEAQ in the germline V gene (reference sequence). The CDR3 has 13 amino acids. In DNA, the CDR3 is TGTGCCAGCAGCTCATCCTCGTTCAGGGAAGCTTTCTTT. Protein sequence: CASSSSSFREAFF.

The table lists this clonotype with a few counts. The chain carries TRBV5-5 and TRBJ2-5; no definite D call. The CDR3 is 13 residues long. The V gene lost 0 bases and the J gene lost 4 bases, with 7 bases spanning the gap. Germline V gene lookup returns CDR1 SGHKS and CDR2 YYEKEE (reference sequence). CDR3 sequence: CASSLAPRETQYF. CDR3 nucleotide sequence: TGTGCCAGCAGCTTGGCCCCGCGAGAGACCCAGTACTTC.

V is TRBV6-1 and J is TRBJ2-1; 14 bases fit TRBD2. With 6 bases clipped from V and 9 bases from J, the junction kept 13 bases outside the gene matches. In germline, CDR1 is MNHNS, CDR2 SASEGT. The CDR3 is 17 residues long. CDR3 DNA: TGTGCCAGCAGCTTGGGACTAGCGGGGGCCCGTTGGAGTGAGCAGTTCTTC. Residues: CASSLGLAGARWSEQFF.

This clonotype appeared once. The genes are TRBV10-3 and TRBJ2-1; D is possibly TRBD2 (5 bases). Between the trimmed V and J ends, which lost 6 bases and 5 bases, there was a span of 14 bases. CDR3 length: 14 amino acids. Germline V CDR1 and CDR2: ENHRY, SYGVKD. CDR3 DNA: TGTGCCATCAGAAGGACCTCCGGGGACAATGAGCAGTTCTTC. Protein product: CAIRRTSGDNEQFF.

This clonotype was picked up a small number of times. The gene calls are TRBV7-2 and TRBJ2-1; 9 bases align to TRBD2. Germline CDR1 reads SGHTA; CDR2 reads FQGNSA. The length of the CDR3 is 18 residues. V lost 5 bases, J lost 6 bases, and 17 bases stayed unmatched. CDR3 coding DNA: TGTGCCAGCAGCCCCAGGGCGGCGGTACTAGCGGGTGGCAATGAGCAGTTCTTC. Its translation is CASSPRAAVLAGGNEQFF.

The chain links TRBV12-3 or TRBV12-4 to TRBJ1-6, with TRBD1 matching over 8 bases. The CDR3 is 16 residues long. J was trimmed by 10 bases and V by 5 bases; bases with no gene match: 13. The CDR3 sequence: CASSPSADRGGSPLHF. The CDR3 DNA reads TGTGCCAGCAGTCCCAGCGCAGACAGGGGAGGGTCACCCCTCCACTTT.

This clonotype was seen a handful of times. This sequence joins TRBV12-3 or TRBV12-4 and TRBJ2-5, with a possible D match to TRBD2 (6 bases). Trimming cost V 7 bases and J 1 base, with 19 bases left between them. CDR3 size: 16 residues. The CDR3 spells CASTESAGLGQETQYF. The CDR3, as DNA: TGTGCCAGCACCGAGTCGGCGGGGTTAGGCCAAGAGACCCAGTACTTC.

The chain employs TRBV19 and TRBJ1-5; D is unclear. The germline V and J ends were trimmed by 2 bases and 7 bases, with 9 bases remaining between them. In germline, CDR1 is LNHDA, CDR2 SQIVND (reference sequence). The CDR3 consists of 13 residues. The CDR3 bases are TGTGCCAGTAGTATATTGGCGGGCCAGCCCCAGCATTTT. Translation: CASSILAGQPQHF.

CDR3 DNA sequence: TGCGCCAGCAGCTTAGACGCCGGAGATACGCAGTATTTT. Translated: CASSLDAGDTQYF. The V gene is TRBV5-1, the J gene TRBJ2-3, with D unclear. Germline lookup yields CDR1 SGHRS and CDR2 YFSETQ. The V gene lost 2 bases and the J gene lost 5 bases, with 9 bases spanning the gap. The CDR3 loop spans 13 amino acids.

This clonotype is a singleton in its sample. The chain couples TRBV7-2 to TRBJ2-1; maybe TRBD1 (6 bases). This CDR3 region has 15 residues. V lost 2 bases to trimming and J lost 4 bases, with 12 bases between them. The germline CDR1 and CDR2 sequences are SGHTA and FQGNSA. The CDR3 coding sequence is TGTGCCAGCAGCTTAAGAGGACAGACATACAATGAGCAGTTCTTC. Protein sequence: CASSLRGQTYNEQFF. Supplemented by reference TRBV7-2 and TRBJ2-1, the full variable domain reads GAGVSQSPSNKVTEKGKDVELRCDPISGHTALYWYRQSLGQGLEFLIYFQGNSAPDKSGLPSDRFSAERTGGSVSTLTIQRTQQEDSAVYLCASSLRGQTYNEQFFGPGTRLTVL.

V gene TRBV5-1 combines with J gene TRBJ2-5; no clear D gene. V lost 7 bases and J lost 5, with 15 bases in between. Germline lookup yields CDR1 SGHRS and CDR2 YFSETQ. CDR3 length: 13 amino acids. This CDR3 is CASSRVPGETQYF. The CDR3 region has the DNA TGCGCCAGCTCCCGAGTACCCGGGGAGACCCAGTACTTC.

The V call is TRBV7-2, the J call TRBJ2-1; 14 positions agree with TRBD2. The CDR3 spans 17 residues. Germline CDR1 reads SGHTA; CDR2 reads FQGNSA. With 5 bases clipped from V and 4 bases from J, the junction kept 7 bases outside the gene matches. CDR3 residues: CASSPGTSGSFYNEQFF. DNA of the CDR3: TGTGCCAGCAGCCCAGGGACTAGCGGGAGTTTTTACAATGAGCAGTTCTTC. Using reference TRBV7-2 and TRBJ2-1 for the parts outside the CDR3, the full variable domain is GAGVSQSPSNKVTEKGKDVELRCDPISGHTALYWYRQSLGQGLEFLIYFQGNSAPDKSGLPSDRFSAERTGGSVSTLTIQRTQQEDSAVYLCASSPGTSGSFYNEQFFGPGTRLTVL.

The chain has TRBV7-9 and TRBJ2-7; 10 nucleotides align to TRBD2. Germline V gene data show CDR1 as SEHNR and CDR2 as FQNEAQ (reference sequence). The CDR3 length is 15 residues. After removal of 4 bases from V and 4 bases from J, the junction contained 7 bases not matched to a gene. In nucleotides, the CDR3 is TGTGCCAGCAGCTCAGCTAGCGGGAGAGGATACGAGCAGTACTTC. Encoded protein: CASSSASGRGYEQYF.

The chain couples TRBV7-8 to TRBJ2-1; TRBD2 matches 15 bases. V gave up 3 bases and J gave up 5 bases; unmatched junction bases: 8. The germline gives CDR1 SGHVS, CDR2 FQNEAQ. The CDR3 is made up of 18 amino acids. The CDR3 bases are TGTGCCAGCAGCTTCAGGACTAGCGGGAGGGGAAGGGACAATGAGCAGTTCTTC. The encoded protein is CASSFRTSGRGRDNEQFF.

The gene calls are TRBV7-9 and TRBJ2-1; 12 bases match TRBD2. The germline V gene encodes CDR1 SEHNR and CDR2 FQNEAQ (reference sequence). The CDR3 runs to 18 residues. V was pared by 5 bases and J by 3 bases, with 11 bases of the junction left unmatched. The CDR3 region is CASSRPTSGRIYYNEQFF. CDR3 nucleotide sequence: TGTGCCAGCAGCCGCCCGACTAGCGGGAGAATCTACTACAATGAGCAGTTCTTC.

Only a few counts were recorded for this clonotype. The J gene is TRBJ1-2, the V gene TRBV12-3 or TRBV12-4; D is ambiguous. V lost 6 bases and J lost 6, with 17 bases in between. The CDR3 is 14 amino acids. CDR3 coding DNA: TGTGCCAGCAGGCCTCAAGGGATTATTAATGGCTACACCTTC. Protein sequence: CASRPQGIINGYTF.

The chain employs TRBV9 and TRBJ1-1; D unclear. CDR1 is SGDLS, CDR2 YYNGEE, per germline. This CDR3 is built from 14 residues. Trimming took 0 bases from V and 7 from J, leaving 13 bases between them. As DNA, the CDR3 is TGTGCCAGCAGCGTAGACCGGGATCGGGGTGAAGCTTTCTTT. Translated: CASSVDRDRGEAFF.

This clonotype is a singleton in its sample. The V call is TRBV5-1, the J call TRBJ2-6; D is tentatively TRBD1 or TRBD2 (5 bases each). Deletions cut 4 bases from V and 4 bases from J, with 15 bases between. The CDR3 runs to 16 residues. Germline V gene lookup returns CDR1 SGHRS and CDR2 YFSETQ. CDR3 protein: CASSPGTLAGANVLTF. The CDR3 nucleotides are TGCGCCAGCAGCCCGGGGACGCTGGCAGGGGCCAACGTCCTGACTTTC.

The J gene is TRBJ1-2, the V gene TRBV30; no firm D call. The CDR3 has 12 residues. The V end lost 0 bases, the J end lost 5 bases, and 7 bases lay between the germline ends. CDR1 is GTSNPN, CDR2 SVGIG, per germline (reference sequence). The CDR3 protein is CAWSVRGYGYTF. The CDR3 DNA is TGTGCCTGGAGTGTACGAGGGTATGGCTACACCTTC.

V is TRBV25-1 and J is TRBJ2-5; no clear D. V was clipped by 2 bases and J by 1 base, with 8 bases between them. The germline V gene encodes CDR1 MGHDK and CDR2 SYGVNS. CDR3 length: 14 residues. CDR3 region: CASSEGRLQETQYF. In DNA form, the CDR3 reads TGTGCCAGCAGTGAAGGACGGCTCCAAGAGACCCAGTACTTC.

The chain uses TRBV2 and TRBJ1-2, with D tentatively TRBD1 (6 bases). The CDR3 contains 15 residues. V lost 6 bases and J 1 base, leaving 15 bases between the germline ends. The V gene's germline CDR1 is SNHLY and CDR2 FYNNEI. CDR3 sequence: CASSDPRGHNYGYTF. In nucleotides, the CDR3 is TGTGCCAGCAGCGACCCCCGGGGACATAACTATGGCTACACCTTC.